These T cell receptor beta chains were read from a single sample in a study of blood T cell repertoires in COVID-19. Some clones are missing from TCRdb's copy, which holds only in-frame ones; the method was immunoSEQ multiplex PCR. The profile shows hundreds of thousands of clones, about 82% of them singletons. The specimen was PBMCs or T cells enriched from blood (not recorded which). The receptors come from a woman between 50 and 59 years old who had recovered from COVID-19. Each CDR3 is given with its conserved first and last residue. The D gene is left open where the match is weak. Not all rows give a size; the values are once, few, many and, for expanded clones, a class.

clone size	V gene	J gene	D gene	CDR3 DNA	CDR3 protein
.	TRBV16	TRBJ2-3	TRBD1	TGTGCCAGCAGCCCCACCGGGACAGGGGGCGAGACAGATACGCAGTATTTT	CASSPTGTGGETDTQYF
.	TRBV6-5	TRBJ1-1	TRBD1	TGTGCCAGCATAGACAGGGGAAAGAACACTGAAGCTTTCTTT	CASIDRGKNTEAFF
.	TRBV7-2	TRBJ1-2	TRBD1	TGTGCCAGCAGCTTAGAGGGCAGGGGGCCATATGGCTACACCTTC	CASSLEGRGPYGYTF
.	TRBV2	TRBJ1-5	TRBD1	TGTGCCAGCAGGAAGGGACAGGGGGTTGGATATCAGCCCCAGCATTTT	CASRKGQGVGYQPQHF
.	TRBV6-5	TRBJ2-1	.	TGTGCCAGCAGTCTTTCGGGAGTACAGAACAATGAGCAGTTCTTC	CASSLSGVQNNEQFF
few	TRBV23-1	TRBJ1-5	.	TGCGCCAGCAGTCAGCCAGATTCCGGGACACTCAATCAGCCCCAGCATTTT	CASSQPDSGTLNQPQHF
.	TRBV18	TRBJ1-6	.	TGTGCCAGCACCGGACAGAGAGATAATTCACCCCTCCACTTT	CASTGQRDNSPLHF
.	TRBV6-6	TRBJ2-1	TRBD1	TGTGCCAGCATTAACTACAGGGGTGGGAATGAGCAGTTCTTC	CASINYRGGNEQFF
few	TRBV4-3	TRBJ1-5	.	TGCGCCAGCAGCCGTCGGGTGGGGGCCGTTCAGCCCCAGCATTTT	CASSRRVGAVQPQHF
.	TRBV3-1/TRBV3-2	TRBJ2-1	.	TGTGCCAGCAGCCAAGATCGGAGAAGCTCCTACAATGAGCAGTTCTTC	CASSQDRRSSYNEQFF
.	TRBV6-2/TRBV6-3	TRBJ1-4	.	TGTGCCAGCAGTACGCCGACCAAGGGGTCCGAAAAACTGTTTTTT	CASSTPTKGSEKLFF
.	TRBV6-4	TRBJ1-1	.	TGTGCCAGCCGGGGAGGCAGAAGAACTGAAGCTTTCTTT	CASRGGRRTEAFF
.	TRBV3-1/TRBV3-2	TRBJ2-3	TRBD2	TGTGCCAGCAGCCAAGGCTTACTAGCGGGGGGGCACACAGATACGCAGTATTTT	CASSQGLLAGGHTDTQYF
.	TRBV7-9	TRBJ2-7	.	TGTGCCAGCGCACTCTGGGAGGCATCCTACGAGCAGTACTTC	CASALWEASYEQYF
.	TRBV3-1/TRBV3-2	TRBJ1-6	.	TGTGCCAGCAGCCAAAGGGGCCCAGGTTCACCCCTCCACTTT	CASSQRGPGSPLHF
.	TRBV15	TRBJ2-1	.	TGTGCCACCAGCAGGAGGTTGAATGAGCAGTTCTTC	CATSRRLNEQFF
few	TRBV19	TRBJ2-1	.	TGTGCCAGTAGTATTGACGGGTCCCGGGGCAATGAGCAGTTCTTC	CASSIDGSRGNEQFF
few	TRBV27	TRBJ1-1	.	TGTGCCAGCAGTTTATACACGACACCTTTGACTGAAGCTTTCTTT	CASSLYTTPLTEAFF
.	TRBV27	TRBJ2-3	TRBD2	TGTGCCAGCAAAATACTAGCGGTTAGGGGCGCAGATACGCAGTATTTT	CASKILAVRGADTQYF
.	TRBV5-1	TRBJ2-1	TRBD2	TGCGCCAGCAGCTCCACTAGCGGGAGCTACAATGAGCAGTTCTTC	CASSSTSGSYNEQFF
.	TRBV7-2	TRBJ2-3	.	TGTGCCAGCAGCCCCTTGGGGCTTTTCGCAGATACGCAGTATTTT	CASSPLGLFADTQYF
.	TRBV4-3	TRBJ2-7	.	TGCGCCAGCAGCCAAGATCGGACACTTTTAGTTTACGAGCAGTACTTC	CASSQDRTLLVYEQYF
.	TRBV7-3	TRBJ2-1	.	TGTGCCAGCAGCCAGGGGAATAAATTCTTAGGGCATGAGCAGTTCTTC	CASSQGNKFLGHEQFF
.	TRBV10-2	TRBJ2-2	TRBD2	TGCGCCAGCAGTGATATTAGCGGGCGGGGTACCGGGGAGCTGTTTTTT	CASSDISGRGTGELFF
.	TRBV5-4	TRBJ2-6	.	TGTGCCAGCGAGGGTCCCGGGGCCAACGTCCTGACTTTC	CASEGPGANVLTF
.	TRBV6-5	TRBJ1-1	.	TGTGCCAGCAGTTACCGGACATCCACTGAAGCTTTCTTT	CASSYRTSTEAFF
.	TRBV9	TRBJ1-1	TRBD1	TGTGCCAGCAGCGACCTTACAGGGGGGACTGAAGCTTTCTTT	CASSDLTGGTEAFF
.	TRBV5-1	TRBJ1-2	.	TGCGCCAGCAGCTTGCAGGGGACCGATGGCTACACCTTC	CASSLQGTDGYTF
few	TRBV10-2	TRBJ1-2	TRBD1	TGCGCCAGCAGTGCAGGACAGGGGGTGGGCGGCTACACCTTC	CASSAGQGVGGYTF
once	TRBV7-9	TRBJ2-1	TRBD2	TGTGCCAGCAGCTTAGTCACAGGACTAGCGGGAGTCAATGAGCAGTTCTTC	CASSLVTGLAGVNEQFF
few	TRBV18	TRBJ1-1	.	TGTGCCAGCTCACCACGACTGGGTTCCACTGAAGCTTTCTTT	CASSPRLGSTEAFF
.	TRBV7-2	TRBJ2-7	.	TGTGCCAGCAGCTTGGGGGGTTTAATCCGTAACGAGCAGTACTTC	CASSLGGLIRNEQYF
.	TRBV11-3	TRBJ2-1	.	TGTGCCAGCAGCTCTACAGGGGAGGATGAGCAGTTCTTC	CASSSTGEDEQFF
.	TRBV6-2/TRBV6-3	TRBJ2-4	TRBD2	TGTGCCAGCAGCAAGGGACTAGTAGGAAACGTTGCCAAAAACATTCAGTACTTC	CASSKGLVGNVAKNIQYF
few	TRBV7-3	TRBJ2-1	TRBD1	TGTGCCAGCAGCGACACGACAGGGGGCTACAATGAGCAGTTCTTC	CASSDTTGGYNEQFF
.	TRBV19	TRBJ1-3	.	TGTGCCACAGCGGACCGCTCTGGAAACACCATATATTTT	CATADRSGNTIYF
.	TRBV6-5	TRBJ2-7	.	TGTGCCAGCAGTTACTCGATATCCGGCGAGCAGTACTTC	CASSYSISGEQYF
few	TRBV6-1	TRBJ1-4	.	TGTGCCAGCAGTGAAGCGCGGACAACTAATGAAAAACTGTTTTTT	CASSEARTTNEKLFF
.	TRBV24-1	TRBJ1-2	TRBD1	TGTGCCACCAGTGATTCACAGGGGGCTGGAGGCTACACCTTC	CATSDSQGAGGYTF
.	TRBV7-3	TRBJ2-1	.	TGTGCCAGCAGCCCCGGCCCAGGGGACGCGGGCTACAATGAGCAGTTCTTC	CASSPGPGDAGYNEQFF
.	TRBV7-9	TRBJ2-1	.	TGTGCCAGCAGCCTTTTACTGAGGAATGAGCAGTTCTTC	CASSLLLRNEQFF
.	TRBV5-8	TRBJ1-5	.	TGTGCCAGCAGCTTGAGGGTCGGGGGCAATCAGCCCCAGCATTTT	CASSLRVGGNQPQHF
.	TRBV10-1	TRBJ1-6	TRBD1	TGCGCCAGCAGTTCGGGACAGGGGAATTCACCCCTCCACTTT	CASSSGQGNSPLHF
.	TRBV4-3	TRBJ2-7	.	TGCGCCAGCAGCCAAGATAAGGGGTACGAGCAGTACTTC	CASSQDKGYEQYF
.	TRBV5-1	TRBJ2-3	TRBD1	TGCGCCAGCAGCTTGGACAGGGGCCTAAGCACAGATACGCAGTATTTT	CASSLDRGLSTDTQYF
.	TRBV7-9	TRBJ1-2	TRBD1	TGTGCCAGCAGCTTAGGGTCCCCGACAGGGATTGGCTATGGAACCTTC	CASSLGSPTGIGYGTF
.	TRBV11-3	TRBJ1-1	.	TGTGCCAGCACCAAATCCCAGTGGGGGAGGACTGAAGCTTTCTTT	CASTKSQWGRTEAFF